This T cell receptor beta chain emerged from a study of T cells in Graves' hyperthyroidism and ophthalmopathy. General study findings and limits: Ophthalmopathy stood apart from stable hyperthyroidism in a 13 V-J model. The model foresaw ophthalmopathy a median roughly 6 months prior to onset.

RNA transcripts were the template for amplifying TCR beta CDR3 regions. A set of HTBI primers served as the primers for a first-round RT-PCR of the TCR CDR3. TCRdb ran MiXCR on the multiplex PCR reads and lists one entry per CDR3 protein. The repertoire has around 400,000 distinct CDR3 sequences, around a sixth of them found once; the top ten carry around 30%. The diagnoses drew upon clinical symptoms, serum thyroxine and TRAb, thyroid ultrasound and orbital computed tomography. Predating any ophthalmopathy symptoms, the blood sample was taken at first hyperthyroidism diagnosis. This clonotype was found a few times. Its antigen is unknown. V was cut by 8 bases and J by 13 bases, with 14 bases left in between. The CDR3 extends over 11 amino acids.

The genes are TRBV12-3 or TRBV12-4 and TRBJ2-2, with a possible D match to TRBD2 (5 bases). The source material was blood. This receptor was obtained from a woman aged 18-29 years with Graves' hyperthyroidism that later progressed to Graves' ophthalmopathy. The CDR3 DNA reads TGTGCCAGCCTGAAACTAGGTCGGCTGTTTTTT. Its protein product is CASLKLGRLFF.